The T cell receptor (beta chain) described here comes from a study of T cell repertoires in cytomegalovirus infection. Study summary: From public TCR beta signatures came an indication of both CMV infection and matching HLA type. Whole-study results and caveats: HLA-C-restricted CMV clonotypes gave the most frequent clonotype in two of eight donors. There were carriers of CMV plus the relevant HLA, and cumulative public TCR beta family frequency identified them.

In its sample, this clonotype was seen many times. The antigen is undetermined. TCRdb reanalysed the reads using MiXCR and keeps one entry per CDR3 protein. Of a few hundred thousand distinct CDR3 sequences listed, approximately 13% are singletons. The TCR originated in a human donor in good health (CMV status not recorded). Some clones in this sample may be carry-over from other donors' samples. The sample consisted of PBMCs.

The CDR3 DNA follows: TGTGCCAGCAGTTTCCGGGACAGGTCCGGTCAGCCCCAGCATTTT. Its protein product is CASSFRDRSGQPQHF. The chain joins TRBV28 to TRBJ1-5; TRBD1 aligns across 8 bases. The CDR3 is 15 residues long. Germline lookup yields CDR1 MDHEN and CDR2 SYDVKM. V trimming: 3 bases; J trimming: 6 bases; junction bases outside the gene matches: 7.